This TCR beta chain was profiled in a study of T-cell reconstitution after alpha-beta-depleted transplantation in children. Findings and caveats of the study: At one year after transplant, newly produced T cells mostly accounted for T-cell counts and diversity. High day-60 TCRbeta diversity in some patients came from surviving recipient T cells and thymic progenitors.

The CDR3 totals 17 residues. The germline CDR1 and CDR2 sequences are MGHRA and YSYEKL. J gave up 6 bases and V 4 bases, and 10 bases lay outside the gene matches. This clonotype was counted only a few times. The antigen is unknown. Unique molecular identifiers tagged the TCRbeta library. A single record per CDR3 protein comes from TCRdb applying MiXCR to the PCR reads. The data hold about 870,000 distinct CDR3 sequences, with about 16% observed a single time. The material sequenced was PBMCs, mostly from graft donor cells, taken 360 days after TCRalphabeta/CD19-depleted stem cell transplant. This TCR derives from a male patient younger than 18 who had a stem cell transplant for acute lymphoblastic leukemia, so the T cells may come from the graft donor. The chain recombines TRBV4-1 with TRBJ2-1; 12 nucleotides line up with TRBD2. CDR3 nucleotides: TGCGCCAGCAGCCTTTCTGCGCGGACTAGCGGGATCAATGAGCAGTTCTTC. Its translation: CASSLSARTSGINEQFF.